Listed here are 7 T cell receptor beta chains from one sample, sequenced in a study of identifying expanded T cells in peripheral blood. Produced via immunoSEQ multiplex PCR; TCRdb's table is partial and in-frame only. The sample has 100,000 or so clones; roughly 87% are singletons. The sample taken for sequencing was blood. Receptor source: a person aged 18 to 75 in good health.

The DNA of the CDR3 is TGCGCCAGCAGCTCCTCCCCCGCGGGGGGGAACACTGAAGCTTTCTTT. Protein product: CASSSSPAGGNTEAFF. The V and J genes are TRBV5-1 and TRBJ1-1; tentatively, D is TRBD1 (5 bases). The CDR3 has 16 residues. The V end was cut by 3 bases, the J end by 1 base, with 16 bases between. CDR1 is SGHRS and CDR2 is YFSETQ in the germline V gene.

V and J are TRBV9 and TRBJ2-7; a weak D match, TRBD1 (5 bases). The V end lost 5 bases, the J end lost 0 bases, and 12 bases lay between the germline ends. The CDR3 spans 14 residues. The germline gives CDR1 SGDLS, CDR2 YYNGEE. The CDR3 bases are TGTGCCAGCAGTCGAGACAGTATCTCCTACGAGCAGTACTTC. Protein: CASSRDSISYEQYF.

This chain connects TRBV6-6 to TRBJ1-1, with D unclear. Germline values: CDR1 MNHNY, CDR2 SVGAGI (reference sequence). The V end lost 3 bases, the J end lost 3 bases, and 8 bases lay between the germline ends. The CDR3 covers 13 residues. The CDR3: CASSYGHDTEAFF. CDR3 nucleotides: TGTGCCAGCAGTTATGGCCATGACACTGAAGCTTTCTTT.

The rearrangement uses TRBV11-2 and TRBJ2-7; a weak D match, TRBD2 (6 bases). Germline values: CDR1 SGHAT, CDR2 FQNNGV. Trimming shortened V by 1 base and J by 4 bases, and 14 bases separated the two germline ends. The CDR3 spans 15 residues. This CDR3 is CASSLVGGDLYEQYF. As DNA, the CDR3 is TGTGCCAGCAGCTTAGTAGGCGGGGACCTATACGAGCAGTACTTC.

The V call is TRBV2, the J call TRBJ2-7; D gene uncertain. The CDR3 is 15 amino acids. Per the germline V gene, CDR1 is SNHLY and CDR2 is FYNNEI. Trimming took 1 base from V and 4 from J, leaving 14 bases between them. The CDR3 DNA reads TGTGCCAGCAGTGAAGGTCGACCCCAAACTTACGAGCAGTACTTC. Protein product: CASSEGRPQTYEQYF.

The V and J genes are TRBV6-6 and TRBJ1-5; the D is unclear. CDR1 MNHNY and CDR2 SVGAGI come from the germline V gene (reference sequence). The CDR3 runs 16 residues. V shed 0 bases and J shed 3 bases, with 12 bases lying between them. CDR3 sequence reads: CASSYSRHLPNQPQHF. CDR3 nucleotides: TGTGCCAGCAGTTACTCGAGACACCTCCCCAATCAGCCCCAGCATTTT.

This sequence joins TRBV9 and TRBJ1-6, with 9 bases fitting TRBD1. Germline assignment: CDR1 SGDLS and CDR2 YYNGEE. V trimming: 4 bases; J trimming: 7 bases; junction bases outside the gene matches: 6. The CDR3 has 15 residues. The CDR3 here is CASSPDRGRNSPLHF. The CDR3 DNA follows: TGTGCCAGCAGCCCGGACAGGGGAAGGAATTCACCCCTCCACTTT.